The rows below give T cell receptor beta chains drawn from one sample of a study of T-cell memory formation after mild COVID-19. MiXCR, applied by TCRdb to the 5' RACE reads, yields one record per CDR3 protein. The table has roughly 320,000 distinct CDR3 sequences, 25% to 30% seen once. The sequenced material came from PBMCs or a T cell subset sorted from them (not recorded which). All receptors derive from an adult woman who had mild COVID-19 (a few samples of this study predate the infection). Cell type and time point are not known. CDR3s include the opening cysteine and the closing phenylalanine or tryptophan. The D gene is left open where the match is weak. Size is omitted from some rows. Given values are once, few, many or a class for expanded clones.

v_gene,d_gene,j_gene,abundance,CDR3aa,CDR3nt
TRBV5-6,.,TRBJ2-5,few,CASSFVREETQYF,TGTGCCAGCAGCTTCGTAAGGGAAGAGACCCAGTACTTC
TRBV3-1,TRBD2,TRBJ2-3,.,CASSRRGLGSDTQYF,TGTGCCAGCAGCCGGCGGGGACTAGGCTCAGATACGCAGTATTTT
TRBV2,TRBD2,TRBJ2-1,.,CASRQRGGVSNEQFF,TGTGCCAGCCGGCAGCGGGGGGGTGTCTCCAATGAGCAGTTCTTC
TRBV20-1,.,TRBJ1-5,once,CSATSDSDSDQPQHF,TGCAGTGCTACGTCTGACAGCGATAGCGATCAGCCCCAGCATTTT
TRBV18,TRBD1,TRBJ1-1,few,CASSPFGTGLNTEAFF,TGTGCCAGCTCACCGTTTGGGACAGGACTGAACACTGAAGCTTTCTTT
TRBV7-9,TRBD2,TRBJ2-2,.,CASRSRLAGGAHTGELFF,TGTGCCAGCAGATCCCGACTAGCGGGAGGGGCGCACACCGGGGAGCTGTTTTTT
TRBV6-2/TRBV6-3,TRBD2,TRBJ2-1,few,CASSYLLAGSFNEQFF,TGTGCCAGCAGTTACTTGCTAGCGGGTTCTTTCAATGAGCAGTTCTTC
TRBV15,TRBD1,TRBJ2-5,.,CATSLGQGQETQYF,TGTGCCACCAGCCTCGGACAGGGGCAAGAGACCCAGTACTTC
TRBV6-6,.,TRBJ1-2,.,CASSYSGGNYGYTF,TGTGCCAGCAGTTACTCGGGGGGGAACTATGGCTACACCTTC
TRBV20-1,TRBD1,TRBJ2-7,.,CSATQDRGRYEQYF,TGCAGTGCTACCCAGGACAGGGGCCGCTACGAGCAGTACTTC
TRBV5-1,.,TRBJ1-2,.,CASSFLTGSGYGYTF,TGCGCCAGCAGCTTTCTAACAGGGAGTGGCTATGGCTACACCTTC
TRBV5-1,TRBD2,TRBJ2-1,few,CASSLLAEYNEQFF,TGCGCCAGCAGCCTCCTAGCGGAGTACAATGAGCAGTTCTTC
TRBV6-6,.,TRBJ2-7,few,CASSFTQQRRTTYEQYF,TGTGCCAGCAGTTTTACGCAGCAGAGACGCACAACCTACGAGCAGTACTTC
TRBV6-2/TRBV6-3,.,TRBJ1-5,.,CASSPAGPAKRPQHF,TGTGCCAGCAGCCCAGCCGGGCCCGCAAAGCGGCCCCAGCATTTT
TRBV7-6,TRBD2,TRBJ2-1,few,CASSNSGSSYNEQFF,TGTGCCAGCAGCAATAGCGGGAGCTCCTACAATGAGCAGTTCTTC
TRBV6-2/TRBV6-3,TRBD2,TRBJ2-7,.,CASRKREASYEQYF,TGTGCCAGCAGGAAGCGGGAGGCCTCCTACGAGCAGTACTTC
TRBV4-3,.,TRBJ2-7,.,CASSQDWSQGLSYEQYF,TGCGCCAGCAGCCAAGATTGGTCCCAGGGTCTTTCCTACGAGCAGTACTTC
TRBV30,TRBD1,TRBJ2-7,.,CAWSKGGPGQGIAYEQYF,TGTGCCTGGAGTAAGGGCGGGCCGGGACAGGGAATCGCCTACGAGCAGTACTTC
TRBV20-1,TRBD2,TRBJ2-3,few,CSAGTSGGTDTQYF,TGCAGTGCCGGGACTAGCGGAGGGACAGATACGCAGTATTTT
TRBV3-1,TRBD2,TRBJ2-7,.,CASSPGGSGGSYEQYF,TGTGCCAGCAGCCCCGGCGGTAGCGGGGGATCCTACGAGCAGTACTTC
TRBV4-3,TRBD2,TRBJ2-5,few,CASSQGLAGIGTQYF,TGCGCCAGCAGCCAGGGACTAGCGGGCATCGGGACCCAGTACTTC
TRBV12-3/TRBV12-4,TRBD1,TRBJ1-2,.,CASSLRRGVYGYTF,TGTGCCAGCAGTTTACGCAGGGGGGTCTATGGCTACACCTTC
TRBV9,.,TRBJ2-1,.,CASSVDVRWNYYNEQFF,TGTGCCAGCAGCGTAGATGTTCGGTGGAACTACTACAATGAGCAGTTCTTC
TRBV24-1,.,TRBJ2-3,.,CATSRELNTDTQYF,TGTGCCACCAGTAGGGAGCTGAACACAGATACGCAGTATTTT
TRBV7-2,.,TRBJ2-6,.,CASSFKTSVLPGSGANVLTF,TGTGCCAGCAGCTTTAAGACTTCCGTGCTACCCGGCTCTGGGGCCAACGTCCTGACTTTC
TRBV7-8,.,TRBJ1-1,once,CASSPGSWGGWTEAFF,TGTGCCAGCAGCCCCGGGAGTTGGGGGGGCTGGACTGAAGCTTTCTTT
TRBV18,TRBD2,TRBJ2-4,once,CASSPPTSQRNIQYF,TGTGCCAGCTCACCACCGACTAGCCAACGAAACATTCAGTACTTC
TRBV12-5,.,TRBJ1-2,.,CASGLSLTGKVRGYTF,TGTGCTAGTGGTCTTTCCCTCACAGGGAAGGTACGAGGCTACACCTTC
TRBV9,TRBD2,TRBJ2-1,.,CASSMSGSVDEQFF,TGTGCCAGCAGTATGAGCGGGAGTGTCGATGAGCAGTTCTTC
TRBV14,.,TRBJ2-6,once,CASSRTGSGANVLTF,TGTGCCAGCAGCCGAACGGGGTCTGGGGCCAACGTCCTGACTTTC
TRBV4-3,TRBD1,TRBJ2-7,.,CASSPSRTGYEQYF,TGCGCCAGCAGCCCTAGCCGGACAGGCTACGAGCAGTACTTC
TRBV25-1,TRBD2,TRBJ2-3,.,CASSVVAGAVADTQYF,TGTGCCAGCAGTGTGGTAGCGGGGGCCGTAGCAGATACGCAGTATTTT
TRBV6-5,TRBD1,TRBJ2-7,.,CASSYSGTGDYEQYF,TGTGCCAGCAGTTACTCCGGGACAGGGGACTACGAGCAGTACTTC
TRBV5-1,.,TRBJ1-1,.,CASSLGSGNTEAFF,TGCGCCAGCAGCTTGGGATCAGGAAACACTGAAGCTTTCTTT
TRBV15,TRBD2,TRBJ2-1,few,CATTVGIAGSNEQFF,TGTGCCACCACGGTTGGAATAGCGGGATCCAATGAGCAGTTCTTC
TRBV15,TRBD2,TRBJ2-1,.,CATSRGEGGRNHEQFF,TGTGCCACCAGCAGAGGGGAGGGAGGGCGGAATCATGAGCAGTTCTTC
TRBV6-2/TRBV6-3,.,TRBJ1-2,.,CASSYRASTNYGYTF,TGTGCCAGCAGTTACCGCGCCAGTACCAACTATGGCTACACCTTC
TRBV25-1,TRBD1,TRBJ1-1,.,CASSEWTGAPAGNTEAFF,TGTGCCAGCAGTGAATGGACAGGTGCGCCCGCAGGAAACACTGAAGCTTTCTTT
TRBV7-9,.,TRBJ2-5,many,CASSLASGQETQYF,TGTGCCAGCAGCTTAGCCTCCGGACAAGAGACCCAGTACTTC
TRBV7-9,.,TRBJ2-1,.,CASSLTSGGEEQFF,TGTGCCAGCAGCTTGACTAGTGGAGGCGAGGAGCAGTTCTTC
TRBV7-2,.,TRBJ1-1,.,CASSLAGGQGTEAFF,TGTGCCAGCAGCTTAGCTGGGGGACAAGGCACTGAAGCTTTCTTT
TRBV12-3/TRBV12-4,.,TRBJ1-1,.,CASSIIEAFF,TGTGCCAGCAGCATAATTGAAGCTTTCTTT
TRBV20-1,TRBD1,TRBJ1-2,.,CSARRDRVGYTF,TGCAGTGCTCGCCGGGACAGGGTCGGCTACACCTTC
TRBV12-3/TRBV12-4,TRBD1,TRBJ1-5,.,CASSQGGSNQPQHF,TGTGCCAGCAGCCAGGGGGGGAGCAATCAGCCCCAGCATTTT
TRBV25-1,.,TRBJ1-1,.,CASSGLPPVATLGINTEAFF,TGTGCCAGCAGTGGATTGCCTCCGGTGGCAACCCTTGGGATTAACACTGAAGCTTTCTTT
TRBV7-8,.,TRBJ1-3,few,CASSLEGGNTIYF,TGTGCCAGCAGCTTAGAAGGAGGGAACACCATATATTTT
TRBV12-3/TRBV12-4,TRBD2,TRBJ2-2,.,CAGLRGTNTGELFF,TGTGCCGGGCTGCGGGGGACGAACACCGGGGAGCTGTTTTTT